A single TCR beta chain is shown here with its context. It lacks a known antigen. It has no much larger one-base neighbor in the sample; base qualities were not kept. This entry is derived from a study of CD8 T cells in Susac syndrome (dated 2019 in TCRdb). Broadly, across the study: The study used repertoire sequencing to test whether antigen drove CD8+ T cell activation and differentiation in Susac syndrome. The study compared CD8+ T cell repertoire clonality among 12 healthy donors, around 14 Susac syndrome patients and approximately 16 multiple sclerosis patients. General findings and caveats noted by the study authors: The number of individuals in the TCR sequencing and HLA analysis was recognized as being relatively small.

Peripheral blood CD8+ and CD4+ T cells from healthy donors, Susac syndrome patients and multiple sclerosis patients were profiled by high-throughput TCR beta sequencing. The multiple sclerosis controls were treatment-naive patients who had stable or active relapsing-remitting disease and met the revised McDonald criteria. Bulk CD8+ and CD4+ T cells were purified by magnetic negative isolation, whereas CD8+ TEMRA cells were enriched by FACS. Blood was collected in EDTA tubes and processed within 24 hours, with PBMCs isolated through density gradient centrifugation. PBMCs intended for TCR sequencing were cryopreserved in liquid nitrogen and were subsequently thawed in a 37 degrees C water bath. The sorted or isolated CD4+, CD8+ and CD8+ TEMRA cells had a purity of 90% or higher. RNA was extracted using the RNeasy kit, and about 0.5 to 1 ug of the RNA was reverse transcribed with random hexamers. The immunoSEQ multiplex PCR assay, covering 54 Vbeta and 13 Jbeta segments, was used to amplify TCR beta CDR3 regions. PCR amplification bias was corrected using a synthetic template baseline for primer optimization and computational correction. In the paper's pipeline: Reads were assigned to V, D and J genes according to IMGT and analyzed in immunoSEQ Analyzer, with only productive sequences retained. To calculate clonality, Shannon entropy was normalized by log2 of the number of productive unique sequences and then subtracted from one. For each patient and control, public and private clones were evaluated among the 100 most prevalent clones. Susac-specific clones were defined as absent from healthy and MS cohorts, around 970 published viral clones and other ImmuneACCESS disease sequences. The public reads were reprocessed in TCRdb via fastp at Q25 and MiXCR, keeping in-frame beta chains. Each entry is one CDR3 protein sequence, shown with its most common DNA and genes. TCRdb, not the authors, supplied the V and J calls. Counted in this sample were around 79,000 distinct CDR3 sequences; just under 95% of them appeared once. The biggest ten clones account for 0.35% to 0.4% of the sample.

CDR1 DFQATT and CDR2 SNEGSKA were looked up in the germline V gene (reference sequence). Germline trimming amounts to 1 base on V and 0 bases on J, with 4 as the count of junction bases outside the gene matches. The CDR3 covers 16 residues, taking in both the cysteine and the phenylalanine. Of all the DNA, just the CDR3 is kept, 48 bases in frame from base 1. This chain is built from TRBV20-1 and TRBJ2-5; the central 11 bases match TRBD1. Sequencing was performed on CD8+ T cells from PBMCs. The source of this sequence is a human donor with multiple sclerosis. The bases read TGCAGTGCTAGAGCTAGGGACAGGGGGTACCAAGAGACCCAGTACTTC. Translated, this is CSARARDRGYQETQYF.